This record looks at one T cell receptor beta chain sequence and its context. The antigen remains undetermined. This record comes from a study of cytomegalovirus exposure and HLA in healthy donors. Regarding the study as a whole: Researchers reported in a later analysis that common viral pathogens appeared linked to several top clusters.

Researchers ran the PCR with 60 Vbeta and 13 Jbeta primers. Sequencing used immunoSEQ multiplex PCR; TCRdb keeps in-frame clones, though not all of them. The sample includes 100,000 to 150,000 clones, approximately 74% of them seen just once. The sequence was collected from a man aged 35-49 years in good health and CMV-seropositive. The sequenced material came from PBMCs.

The CDR3 protein is CASSVVGQGAFTGELFF. The CDR3 nucleotides are TGTGCCAGCAGCGTAGTTGGACAGGGGGCTTTTACCGGGGAGCTGTTTTTT. The V gene is TRBV9, the J gene TRBJ2-2, with 11 bases fitting TRBD1. V gave up 0 bases and J gave up 5 bases; unmatched junction bases: 6. The germline gives CDR1 SGDLS, CDR2 YYNGEE. The CDR3 spans 17 residues.